Shown below are 5 T cell receptor beta chains from a single sample sequenced in a study of cytomegalovirus exposure and HLA in healthy donors. In the PCR, 60 Vbeta and 13 Jbeta primers were used. Sequencing was performed with immunoSEQ multiplex PCR; in TCRdb, only in-frame clones are kept and a portion is missing. There are 110,000 to 150,000 clones in the sample; 75% occur only once, and about 3% lies in the top ten. The sample was PBMCs. The receptors stem from a man aged 35 to 55 in good health and CMV-seronegative.

The chain carries TRBV6-5 and TRBJ1-2, with no clear D. The CDR3 sequence is 15 residues long. Trimming shortened V by 4 bases and J by 3 bases, and 15 bases separated the two germline ends. Germline V gene sequence: CDR1 MNHEY, CDR2 SVGAGI. Here the CDR3 DNA reads TGTGCCAGCAGTTTCTCGATGGAGGGCTACTATGGCTACACCTTC. Its translation: CASSFSMEGYYGYTF.

This clone was counted once. The chain has TRBV5-4 and TRBJ1-3; D is possibly TRBD1 (6 bases). CDR1 is SGHNT, CDR2 YYREEE, per germline (reference sequence). The ends were cut back, 4 bases at V and 2 bases at J, with 10 bases in the middle. CDR3 length: 14 amino acids. The CDR3 sequence: CASSPGQTGNTIYF. The CDR3, as DNA: TGTGCCAGCAGCCCCGGACAGACTGGAAACACCATATATTTT.

This chain uses TRBV5-1 with TRBJ2-2; TRBD1 aligns across 9 bases. The junction had 15 bases not matched to a gene; V was cut back by 4 bases and J by 5 bases. Germline V gene lookup returns CDR1 SGHRS and CDR2 YFSETQ. The CDR3 contains 18 residues. For the CDR3, the DNA is TGCGCCAGCAGCCGCCTACTGCCTCCGGGACAGGGAACCGGGGAGCTGTTTTTT. Protein sequence: CASSRLLPPGQGTGELFF.

The rearrangement links TRBV29-1 to TRBJ2-3, with a weak D call TRBD2 (5 bases). V dropped 4 bases and J dropped 0 bases, with 8 bases sitting between them. Germline CDR1 SQVTM, CDR2 ANQGSEA. The CDR3 is 13 amino acids. CDR3 loop: CSVVRGSTDTQYF. CDR3 bases: TGCAGCGTTGTTCGGGGTAGCACAGATACGCAGTATTTT.

V and J are TRBV9 and TRBJ1-2, with 12 nucleotides matching TRBD1. V lost 0 bases, J lost 5 bases, and 8 bases stayed unmatched. The CDR3 is 17 amino acids. CDR1 SGDLS and CDR2 YYNGEE come from the germline V gene. This chain's CDR3 is CASSVGGTGGLGYGYTF. The CDR3, as DNA: TGTGCCAGCAGCGTAGGTGGGACAGGGGGCTTAGGTTATGGCTACACCTTC.